These T cell receptor beta chains were read from a single sample in a study of blood T cell repertoires in COVID-19. Using immunoSEQ multiplex PCR, the repertoire was profiled, and TCRdb retains in-frame clones only, with some absent. This sample yields around 160,000 clones, of which around 80% are seen a single time; over 12% belongs to the top ten. The specimen was peripheral blood. The receptor source for this set is a human donor with acute or convalescent COVID-19. The donor label of this sample is uncertain. CDR3s include the opening cysteine and the closing phenylalanine or tryptophan. D genes are given only for firm matches. Clone size is not always given. Where it is, it says once, few, many or a class for expanded clones.

CDR3nt,CDR3aa,j_gene,d_gene,abundance,v_gene
TGTGCCAGCAGCTTAGGGACTAGCCCAGAGACCCAGTACTTC,CASSLGTSPETQYF,TRBJ2-5,TRBD2,.,TRBV7-9
TGTGCCAGCAGTTTATCCTTCTGGGGACAGGGAGGGATGGGGGGCTCCTACGAGCAGTACTTC,CASSLSFWGQGGMGGSYEQYF,TRBJ2-7,TRBD1,.,TRBV27
TGTGCCAGCAGATACAGGGGCGAAGCTTTCTTT,CASRYRGEAFF,TRBJ1-1,.,.,TRBV21-1
TGCAGTGCTAGTATCGGCAGGAACTATGGCTACACCTTC,CSASIGRNYGYTF,TRBJ1-2,.,.,TRBV20-1
TGTGCCAGCAGCTCCCTGCCTAGTATGAATGAGCAGTTCTTC,CASSSLPSMNEQFF,TRBJ2-1,.,.,TRBV7-2
TGTGCCATCAGTGAGTCGAGATCAGGGCGTGAGCAGTTCTTC,CAISESRSGREQFF,TRBJ2-1,.,few,TRBV10-3
TGCGCCAGCAGCTTGGGACATGTCGGTATGAACACTGAAGCTTTCTTT,CASSLGHVGMNTEAFF,TRBJ1-1,.,.,TRBV5-1
TGTGCCATCAGTGCCAGGACTAGCGGGAATGAGCAGTTCTTC,CAISARTSGNEQFF,TRBJ2-1,TRBD2,.,TRBV10-3
TGTGCCAGCAGCTTATACGGAGGAGTCGATGAAAAACTGTTTTTT,CASSLYGGVDEKLFF,TRBJ1-4,.,.,TRBV7-9
TGTGCCAGTAGTAAGCGAGGTCAGTCGAACACTGAAGCTTTCTTT,CASSKRGQSNTEAFF,TRBJ1-1,.,.,TRBV19
TGTGCCATCAGTGGAACCGGTCTAACTAATGAAAAACTGTTTTTT,CAISGTGLTNEKLFF,TRBJ1-4,.,.,TRBV10-3
TGTGTCCTCAGGGGGAACATGAACACTGAAGCTTTCTTT,CVLRGNMNTEAFF,TRBJ1-1,TRBD1,.,TRBV30
TGCGCCAGCAGCCAAGATCGCAGGGTATCGGGACCCCTCCACTTT,CASSQDRRVSGPLHF,TRBJ1-6,.,.,TRBV4-3
TGTGCCAGCAGCTCCCCGGGACTAGCGGGGGGACTCAATGAGCAGTTCTTC,CASSSPGLAGGLNEQFF,TRBJ2-1,TRBD2,.,TRBV7-9
TGCGCCAGCGGGACAGGGGGCGTACGGAACACTGAAGCTTTCTTT,CASGTGGVRNTEAFF,TRBJ1-1,TRBD1,.,TRBV5-1
TGTGCCAGCAGCTTAGGTAGGGGCAACTATGGCTACACCTTC,CASSLGRGNYGYTF,TRBJ1-2,.,.,TRBV11-2
TGTGCCTGGAGTGTTCTGAGAAACTATGGCTACACCTTC,CAWSVLRNYGYTF,TRBJ1-2,.,.,TRBV30
TGTGCCAGCAGCAACTCCCTACAGGGTAACTATGGCTACACCTTC,CASSNSLQGNYGYTF,TRBJ1-2,.,.,TRBV5-4
TGCGCCAGCAGCTTCCGGACTAGCGGGGATAGGGGGAATGAGCAGTTCTTC,CASSFRTSGDRGNEQFF,TRBJ2-1,TRBD2,.,TRBV5-1
TGTGCCAGCAGTTACAACAGGGGGAACACTGAAGCTTTCTTT,CASSYNRGNTEAFF,TRBJ1-1,TRBD1,.,TRBV6-5
TGCGCCAGCAGTTTACAGGAGAACACTGAAGCTTTCTTT,CASSLQENTEAFF,TRBJ1-1,.,once,TRBV5-1
TGCGCCAGCAGCCAAGATCGGGATTACGGGCAGTACTTC,CASSQDRDYGQYF,TRBJ2-7,.,.,TRBV4-3
TGTGCCATCAGGGCCGGGACAGGGGGCCCTACGGTCTACGAGCAGTACTTC,CAIRAGTGGPTVYEQYF,TRBJ2-7,TRBD1,.,TRBV10-3
TGCGCCAGCAGCCAAGACTCGGACAGCGTATACGAGCAGTACTTC,CASSQDSDSVYEQYF,TRBJ2-7,.,.,TRBV4-3
TGTGCCAGCAGCTTAGTGGGGACAGGGCTGTCCGGCTACACCTTC,CASSLVGTGLSGYTF,TRBJ1-2,TRBD1,.,TRBV7-9
TGTGCCAGCAGCTTAACAGGGGAAGAGACCCAGTACTTC,CASSLTGEETQYF,TRBJ2-5,TRBD1,.,TRBV7-2
TGTGCCAGCTCACCGGGACAGGGACACGAGCAGTACTTC,CASSPGQGHEQYF,TRBJ2-7,TRBD1,.,TRBV18
TGTGCCAGCAGTTTGGGGGGGCGATCACCCCTCCACTTT,CASSLGGRSPLHF,TRBJ1-6,.,.,TRBV12-3/TRBV12-4
TGTGCCAGCCGCAGTAACGCTGAAGCTTTCTTT,CASRSNAEAFF,TRBJ1-1,.,.,TRBV2
TGCGCCAGCAGAGGACAGGGGTACGAGCAGTACTTC,CASRGQGYEQYF,TRBJ2-7,TRBD1,.,TRBV10-1
TGCGCCAGCAGCTCGGGACAGTTCCGCACAGATACGCAGTATTTT,CASSSGQFRTDTQYF,TRBJ2-3,TRBD1,.,TRBV5-1
TGTGCCAGCAGTACGGAGCGGGGGAGCACAGATACGCAGTATTTT,CASSTERGSTDTQYF,TRBJ2-3,TRBD2,.,TRBV6-4
TGTGCCTGGAGTGTACGACAGGGGGCCGTTGGCTACACCTTC,CAWSVRQGAVGYTF,TRBJ1-2,TRBD1,.,TRBV30
TGTGCCACCAGTGACCAATCACTTAACTATGGCTACACCTTC,CATSDQSLNYGYTF,TRBJ1-2,.,.,TRBV24-1
TGTGCCAGTAGCAGAGGGATAAACACAGATACGCAGTATTTT,CASSRGINTDTQYF,TRBJ2-3,.,.,TRBV19
TGTGCCAGTAGGACAGGGACGGGCGAGCAGTACTTC,CASRTGTGEQYF,TRBJ2-7,TRBD1,.,TRBV2
TGCGCCAGCAGTGGGTTAGCGGGGGGCCATACGAGACCCAATACGCAGTATTTT,CASSGLAGGHTRPNTQYF,TRBJ2-3,TRBD2,.,TRBV10-2
TGCGCCAGCAGCTTGGACGGGACTCAGGGCGGCTACACCTTC,CASSLDGTQGGYTF,TRBJ1-2,.,.,TRBV5-1
TGTGCCACCGAATTTCCACAGGGCAAGGGAAACACCATATATTTT,CATEFPQGKGNTIYF,TRBJ1-3,.,.,TRBV19
TGTGCCAGCAGCGCCACCCCAATGGGACAGGGGGTGGGTCAAGCTTTCTTT,CASSATPMGQGVGQAFF,TRBJ1-1,TRBD1,.,TRBV9
TGTGCCAGTACTCGACCGAGGCACACCGGGGAGCTGTTTTTT,CASTRPRHTGELFF,TRBJ2-2,.,once,TRBV19
TGTGCCAGCAGCCAAGGGGGGCTAGCACAAGAGACCCAGTACTTC,CASSQGGLAQETQYF,TRBJ2-5,.,.,TRBV3-1/TRBV3-2
TGTGCCAGTAGGGAGGCAGGTGAGAACACTGAAGCTTTCTTT,CASREAGENTEAFF,TRBJ1-1,.,.,TRBV19
TGTGCCAGTAGTGGGTGGCTCCTAGCGGGGGGGGAATCTACAATGAGGCAGTTCTTC,CASSGWLLAGGESTMRQFF,TRBJ2-1,TRBD2,.,TRBV19
TGTGCCAGAAGCTCGGACAGGGGAGACGAAAAACTGTTTTTT,CARSSDRGDEKLFF,TRBJ1-4,TRBD1,few,TRBV5-3
TGTGCCAGCAGCAGGGACAGGGGACGGAGCTCCTATAATTCACCCCTCCACTTT,CASSRDRGRSSYNSPLHF,TRBJ1-6,TRBD1,once,TRBV7-2
TGTGCCACCAGCAGAGATCCCGGGGGGCGCGAATATGGCTACACCTTC,CATSRDPGGREYGYTF,TRBJ1-2,.,.,TRBV15